This T cell receptor beta chain was profiled in a study of regulatory T cells in long-lasting Graves disease. Study background: Patients with new Graves' disease had used antithyroid drugs below 3 months.

The time point was: newly diagnosed GD, antithyroid drugs for less than 3 months. TCR sequences were obtained from RNA taken from PBMCs. Arm-PCR of CDR3 regions with iRepertoire HTBI primers generated TCR beta libraries. TCRdb processed the multiplex PCR reads anew with MiXCR; each CDR3 protein has one entry. This sample has under 300,000 distinct CDR3 sequences, with about 17% found just once. This clonotype showed up many times. The TCR was taken from a female donor with Graves disease. The material was peripheral blood mononuclear cells (PBMCs), obtained at new diagnosis, from a patient treated with antithyroid drugs.

CDR3: CASSFSVTTDTQYF. CDR3 nucleotide sequence: TGTGCCAGCAGTTTTTCTGTGACCACAGATACGCAGTATTTT. The chain has TRBV12-3 or TRBV12-4 and TRBJ2-3; no clear D. The CDR3 is made up of 14 amino acids. Trimming removed 3 bases at V and 2 bases at J, with 9 bases between.